What follows are 27 T cell receptor beta chains derived from one specimen sequenced in a study of blood T cell repertoires in COVID-19. The method was immunoSEQ multiplex PCR; TCRdb's version includes in-frame clones alone and lacks a portion of them. The table shows fewer than 200,000 clones, with about 85% occurring only once. Source material: peripheral blood. Receptor source: a man in his forties with acute or convalescent COVID-19.

This chain joins TRBV12-3 or TRBV12-4 and TRBJ2-7, with TRBD1 identical over 9 bases. The CDR3 is 13 residues long. The junction had 4 bases not matched to a gene; V was cut back by 8 bases and J by 2 bases. CDR3: CASAGTGTYEQYF. DNA for the CDR3: TGTGCCAGCGCCGGGACAGGGACCTACGAGCAGTACTTC.

The chain couples TRBV28 to TRBJ1-4; tentative D call: TRBD1 (6 bases). This CDR3 region has 13 residues. V was cut by 10 bases and J by 8 bases, with 17 bases left in between. In germline, CDR1 is MDHEN, CDR2 SYDVKM. The CDR3: CATRAGVVEKLFF. DNA for the CDR3: TGTGCCACCCGCGCAGGGGTGGTGGAAAAACTGTTTTTT.

This chain joins TRBV5-1 and TRBJ1-2, with 7 bases matching TRBD1. V lost 0 bases, J lost 4 bases, and 3 bases stayed unmatched. The CDR3 is made up of 14 amino acids. Germline V gene lookup returns CDR1 SGHRS and CDR2 YFSETQ. CDR3 sequence reads: CASSLEGAGYGYTF. The DNA of the CDR3 is TGCGCCAGCAGCTTGGAGGGGGCTGGCTATGGCTACACCTTC.

The V call is TRBV7-9, the J call TRBJ2-7; the match to TRBD1 covers 7 bases. The V gene end was trimmed by 4 bases and the J gene end by 6 bases; junction bases not matched to a gene: 3. CDR3 length: 12 amino acids. Germline lookup yields CDR1 SEHNR and CDR2 FQNEAQ (reference sequence). The DNA of the CDR3 is TGTGCCAGCAGCTGGACAGGCCCCGAGCAGTACTTC. Translation gives CASSWTGPEQYF.

A few counts support this clone. The rearrangement uses TRBV5-4 and TRBJ2-7; TRBD2 agrees at 8 bases. The CDR3 is made up of 14 amino acids. V lost 0 bases, J lost 7 bases, and 6 bases stayed unmatched. Germline values: CDR1 SGHNT, CDR2 YYREEE (reference sequence). Written as DNA, the CDR3 is TGTGCCAGCAGCTTGGGGGTAGCGGGGAGAGAGCAGTACTTC. It is translated as CASSLGVAGREQYF.

The chain combines TRBV27 with TRBJ2-2, with D possibly being TRBD2 (6 bases). V shed 6 bases and J shed 1 base, with 9 bases lying between them. This CDR3 has 14 residues. CDR1 is MNHEY, CDR2 SMNVEV, per germline (reference sequence). CDR3 DNA sequence: TGTGCCAGCAGCGCGGGGAGGAACACCGGGGAGCTGTTTTTT. The encoded protein is CASSAGRNTGELFF.

J is TRBJ2-5 and V is TRBV29-1; 10 bases are shared with TRBD1. CDR3 length: 15 amino acids. Germline assignment: CDR1 SQVTM and CDR2 ANQGSEA. V was pared by 5 bases and J by 5 bases, with 11 bases of the junction left unmatched. The DNA of the CDR3 is TGCAGCGTTAAAGCTGGGACAGGGGAGGGTGAGACCCAGTACTTC. Encoded protein: CSVKAGTGEGETQYF.

This clone was counted only a few times. The V and J genes are TRBV6-2 or TRBV6-3 and TRBJ1-4; 10 bases align to TRBD1. The ends lost 4 bases at V and 0 bases at J; junction bases unmatched: 14. This CDR3 contains 20 residues. The V gene's germline CDR1 is MNHEY and CDR2 SVGEGT. CDR3 protein: CASSSRDRGVSRATNEKLFF. CDR3 sequence (DNA): TGTGCCAGCAGTTCACGGGACAGGGGAGTTTCGCGGGCAACTAATGAAAAACTGTTTTTT.

The rearrangement uses TRBV6-5 and TRBJ1-1; D not certain. This CDR3 comprises 13 residues. CDR1 MNHEY and CDR2 SVGAGI come from the germline V gene. V lost 4 bases and J 6 bases, leaving 12 bases between the germline ends. The CDR3 spells CASSSPQSAEAFF. The CDR3 coding sequence is TGTGCCAGCAGTTCCCCGCAGAGCGCTGAAGCTTTCTTT.

The gene calls are TRBV12-3 or TRBV12-4 and TRBJ1-3; TRBD1 is a possible D gene (6 bases). V was pared by 8 bases and J by 1 base, with 9 bases between. The CDR3 totals 13 residues. The CDR3 DNA is TGTGCCAGCCAGGGGAATTCTGGAAACACCATATATTTT. Its translation is CASQGNSGNTIYF.

The chain has TRBV2 and TRBJ1-1; TRBD1 is a possible D gene (6 bases). Deletions cut 7 bases from V and 1 base from J, with 13 bases between. This CDR3 region has 14 residues. Germline V gene sequence: CDR1 SNHLY, CDR2 FYNNEI. CDR3 in amino acids: CASTRGGANTEAFF. The CDR3 nucleotides read TGTGCCAGCACCAGGGGAGGGGCGAACACTGAAGCTTTCTTT. The full variable domain, in which reference TRBV2 and TRBJ1-1 provide the parts outside the CDR3, is EPEVTQTPSHQVTQMGQEVILRCVPISNHLYFYWYRQILGQKVEFLVSFYNNEISEKSEIFDDQFSVERPDGSNFTLKIRSTKLEDSAMYFCASTRGGANTEAFFGQGTRLTVV.

Written as DNA, the CDR3 is TGCGCCAGCAGCTTGGGAGGGACAGCTAACTATGGCTACACCTTC. Amino acid sequence: CASSLGGTANYGYTF. The V gene is TRBV5-1, the J gene TRBJ1-2, with 7 bases that match TRBD1. Trimming cost V 0 bases and J 0 bases; bases outside gene matches: 2. Per germline, CDR1 SGHRS and CDR2 YFSETQ. The CDR3 runs 15 residues.

V and J are TRBV5-4 and TRBJ1-2; 8 bases agree with TRBD1. Germline CDR1 and CDR2: SGHNT and YYREEE (reference sequence). J was trimmed by 0 bases and V by 2 bases; bases with no gene match: 6. This CDR3 has 16 amino acids. CDR3 residues: CASSFRQGQANYGYTF. The CDR3 bases are TGTGCCAGCAGCTTCCGACAGGGGCAAGCTAACTATGGCTACACCTTC.

The V and J genes are TRBV7-2 and TRBJ1-2, with 9 bases fitting TRBD1. With V trimmed by 1 base and J by 7 bases, 7 bases remained unmatched. CDR1 SGHTA and CDR2 FQGNSA come from the germline V gene. The CDR3 has 15 residues. CDR3 nucleotide sequence: TGTGCCAGCAGCTTAGTTACCGGGACAGGGTTTGGCTACACCTTC. Amino acid sequence: CASSLVTGTGFGYTF. Looking up the rest from reference TRBV7-2 and TRBJ1-2 gives the full variable domain: GAGVSQSPSNKVTEKGKDVELRCDPISGHTALYWYRQSLGQGLEFLIYFQGNSAPDKSGLPSDRFSAERTGGSVSTLTIQRTQQEDSAVYLCASSLVTGTGFGYTFGSGTRLTVV.

The chain joins TRBV9 to TRBJ2-1; 8 bases line up with TRBD2. The CDR3 sequence is 15 residues long. The trim removed 4 bases at V and 4 bases at J, leaving 7 bases unmatched. Germline assignment: CDR1 SGDLS and CDR2 YYNGEE. CDR3: CASSTRGGPYNEQFF. DNA of the CDR3: TGTGCCAGCAGCACCCGGGGGGGGCCTTACAATGAGCAGTTCTTC. Full variable domain (remainder filled in from reference TRBV9 and TRBJ2-1): DSGVTQTPKHLITATGQRVTLRCSPRSGDLSVYWYQQSLDQGLQFLIQYYNGEERAKGNILERFSAQQFPDLHSELNLSSLELGDSALYFCASSTRGGPYNEQFFGPGTRLTVL.

V is TRBV19 and J is TRBJ2-2; D is unclear. Germline CDR1 reads LNHDA; CDR2 reads SQIVND (reference sequence). With 3 bases removed from V and 6 bases from J, the gap between germline ends came to 8 bases. The CDR3 has 13 amino acids. CDR3 in amino acids: CASSIQVAGELFF. As DNA, the CDR3 is TGTGCCAGTAGTATTCAGGTGGCCGGGGAGCTGTTTTTT.

This chain uses TRBV9 with TRBJ1-6; maybe TRBD1 (5 bases). This CDR3 has 15 residues. The germline gives CDR1 SGDLS, CDR2 YYNGEE. Trimming took off 2 bases at V and 9 bases at J, with 15 bases between the two ends. The CDR3 sequence is CASSVGDSRGSPLHF. The CDR3 nucleotides read TGTGCCAGCAGCGTGGGGGACTCCCGGGGTTCACCCCTCCACTTT.

The chain has TRBV18 and TRBJ1-1; no clear D. The CDR3 extends over 15 amino acids. Germline assignment: CDR1 KGHSH and CDR2 LQKENI. Trimming removed 3 bases at V and 3 bases at J, with 14 bases between. The CDR3 protein is CASSPIALAHTEAFF. The CDR3 bases are TGTGCCAGCTCACCCATCGCTTTGGCCCACACTGAAGCTTTCTTT.

The V and J genes are TRBV4-1 and TRBJ2-7; TRBD2 agrees at 9 bases. This CDR3 has 16 residues. Per germline, CDR1 MGHRA and CDR2 YSYEKL. Germline trimming cut 0 bases from V and 7 bases from J; bases unmatched to any gene: 10. CDR3 loop: CASSQDRASGAREQYF. The CDR3 DNA reads TGCGCCAGCAGCCAAGATAGAGCTAGCGGGGCTAGGGAGCAGTACTTC.

The chain employs TRBV30 and TRBJ2-1; no clear D. Germline V gene lookup returns CDR1 GTSNPN and CDR2 SVGIG (reference sequence). This CDR3 has 14 residues. The V end was cut by 1 base, the J end by 3 bases, with 10 bases between. The chain's CDR3 is CAWSGQNFYNEQFF. CDR3 bases: TGTGCCTGGAGTGGGCAGAATTTCTACAATGAGCAGTTCTTC.

V is TRBV5-6 and J is TRBJ1-1; TRBD1 aligns across 10 bases. The ends lost 4 bases at V and 3 bases at J; junction bases unmatched: 6. Germline loops: CDR1 SGHDT, CDR2 YYEEEE. The CDR3 loop spans 15 amino acids. The CDR3 is CASSKEGQGYTEAFF. CDR3 nucleotides: TGTGCCAGCAGCAAAGAGGGACAGGGGTACACTGAAGCTTTCTTT. Looking up the rest from reference TRBV5-6 and TRBJ1-1 gives the full variable domain: DAGVTQSPTHLIKTRGQQVTLRCSPKSGHDTVSWYQQALGQGPQFIFQYYEEEERQRGNFPDRFSGHQFPNYSSELNVNALLLGDSALYLCASSKEGQGYTEAFFGQGTRLTVV.

CDR3 amino acids: CASGKGQENEKLFF. The CDR3, as DNA: TGTGCCAGTGGAAAGGGACAGGAAAATGAAAAACTGTTTTTT. The chain recombines TRBV19 with TRBJ1-4; 8 nucleotides line up with TRBD1. This CDR3 region has 14 residues. Unmatched junction bases numbered 7, after V lost 8 bases and J lost 5 bases. Per the germline V gene, CDR1 is LNHDA and CDR2 is SQIVND (reference sequence).

The CDR3 DNA follows: TGTGCCAGCTCACCACTTTCCCAGGATACGCAGTATTTT. This encodes CASSPLSQDTQYF. The chain couples TRBV18 to TRBJ2-3, with no clear D. There are 13 residues in the CDR3. V lost 1 base to trimming and J lost 6 bases, with 8 bases between them. Germline CDR1 is KGHSH and CDR2 is LQKENI.

The J gene is TRBJ2-7, the V gene TRBV4-2, with D possibly TRBD1 on 5 matching bases. The germline V gene has CDR1 LGHNA and CDR2 YNFKEQ. V lost 0 bases and J lost 5, with 14 bases in between. The CDR3 totals 15 residues. The CDR3 sequence: CASSQENAGPHEQYF. The CDR3 coding sequence is TGTGCCAGCAGCCAAGAAAACGCAGGGCCCCACGAGCAGTACTTC.

As DNA, the CDR3 is TGTGCCAGCAGCCAAGTGACAACCTGGGGCACAGATACGCAGTATTTT. Translated: CASSQVTTWGTDTQYF. The rearrangement uses TRBV4-2 and TRBJ2-3; D not certain. There are 16 residues in the CDR3. Trimming cost V 1 base and J 1 base, with 12 bases left between them. Germline V gives CDR1 LGHNA, CDR2 YNFKEQ.

This clone was detected only once. CDR3 loop: CASSGQKAYEQYF. The CDR3 nucleotides read TGTGCCAGCAGTGGCCAAAAAGCGTACGAGCAGTACTTC. The V gene is TRBV6-2 or TRBV6-3, the J gene TRBJ2-7; D gene uncertain. Germline V CDR1 and CDR2: MNHEY, SVGEGT. The CDR3 loop spans 13 amino acids. The ends were cut back, 5 bases at V and 4 bases at J, with 12 bases in the middle.

The chain carries TRBV19 and TRBJ1-6, with 7 nucleotides matching TRBD1. Trimming at V came to 5 bases and at J to 7 bases, leaving 8 bases not matched to a gene. The CDR3 is 15 amino acids. Germline CDR1 and CDR2: LNHDA and SQIVND (reference sequence). For the CDR3, the DNA is TGTGCCAGTAGTGCATACAGGGGTGGAAATTCACCCCTCCACTTT. Its protein is CASSAYRGGNSPLHF.